These 6 T cell receptor beta chains originate from one sample sequenced in a study of T cells in Graves' hyperthyroidism and ophthalmopathy. Amplified TCR beta CDR3 regions derived from RNA transcripts. RT-PCR in the first round (using the HTBI primer set) targeted the TCR CDR3. From the multiplex PCR reads, TCRdb called clonotypes with MiXCR, one entry per CDR3 protein. The sample lists roughly 580,000 distinct CDR3 sequences; about 43% were seen once. Sequencing was carried out using peripheral blood or thyroid tissue (not recorded which). These TCRs come from a woman aged 18-35 years with Graves' hyperthyroidism.

The chain has TRBV7-9 and TRBJ1-1; D gene uncertain. Germline lookup yields CDR1 SEHNR and CDR2 FQNEAQ (reference sequence). V lost 5 bases and J 5 bases, leaving 15 bases between the germline ends. This CDR3 comprises 14 residues. CDR3 DNA sequence: TGTGCCAGCAGCCAGCCCTCCCCTAGGACTGAAGCTTTCTTT. It is translated as CASSQPSPRTEAFF.

The V gene is TRBV3-1, the J gene TRBJ2-7; no firm D call. Per germline, CDR1 LGHDT and CDR2 YNNKEL (reference sequence). V was trimmed by 1 base and J by 7 bases, leaving 11 bases between them. This CDR3 has 13 residues. CDR3 nucleotides: TGTGCCAGCAGCCAAGTGATCAGTATGGAGCAGTACTTC. The encoded protein is CASSQVISMEQYF.

This clonotype was seen only a few times. The rearrangement links TRBV5-1 to TRBJ1-2; 12 nucleotides align to TRBD1. The CDR3 consists of 15 residues. The germline gives CDR1 SGHRS, CDR2 YFSETQ. Losses at the gene ends were 4 bases for V and 4 bases for J; bases not matched to a gene: 5. Here the CDR3 reads CASSPGQGAIYGYTF. Written as DNA, the CDR3 is TGCGCCAGCAGCCCGGGACAGGGGGCGATCTATGGCTACACCTTC.

As concerns this clonotype: One end of the junction does not line up with germline, which may come from a read error. V usage is TRBV25-1 and J usage is TRBJ1-2; D gene unclear. CDR1 is MGHDK and CDR2 is SYGVNS in the germline V gene. CDR3 length equals 13 residues. CDR3 sequence: CASSFTLNCGYTF. In DNA form, the CDR3 reads TGCGCCAGCAGCTTTACTTTGAACTGTGGCTACACCTTC.

This clonotype was seen at least ten times. The J gene is TRBJ1-4, the V gene TRBV7-8; D is unresolved. This CDR3 is built from 11 residues. Germline CDR1 and CDR2: SGHVS and FQNEAQ. The V gene lost 5 bases and the J gene lost 10 bases, with 8 bases spanning the gap. CDR3 bases: TGTGCCAGCAGCACTTCCGGAAAACTGTTTTTT. This encodes CASSTSGKLFF.

This chain uses TRBV20-1 with TRBJ2-7, with 7 bases matching TRBD1. Germline values: CDR1 DFQATT, CDR2 SNEGSKA (reference sequence). Unmatched junction bases numbered 8, after V lost 1 base and J lost 5 bases. This CDR3 has 14 amino acids. CDR3 bases: TGCAGTGCTAGAGTCCAAACAGGGGCTAACGAGCAGTACTTC. This encodes CSARVQTGANEQYF.